The T cell receptor beta chain under discussion was sequenced for a study of cytomegalovirus exposure and HLA in healthy donors. Germline V gene sequence: CDR1 SGHNT, CDR2 YYREEE (reference sequence). CDR3 length equals 13 residues. Trimming took 0 bases from V and 4 from J, leaving 7 bases between them. The PCR used 60 Vbeta and 13 Jbeta primers. TCRdb keeps only in-frame clones here, not all; method: immunoSEQ multiplex PCR. Of some 180,000 clones listed, roughly 9.4% were seen once; the top ten hold 1% to 1.5%. This clonotype originated in a woman in her 30s in good health and CMV-seropositive. Sequenced input: PBMCs. The chain recombines TRBV5-4 with TRBJ1-2; D is undetermined. The chain's CDR3 is CASSLENGYGYTF. The DNA of the CDR3 is TGTGCCAGCAGCTTGGAAAACGGCTATGGCTACACCTTC. Drawing the rest from reference TRBV5-4 and TRBJ1-2, the complete variable domain is ETGVTQSPTHLIKTRGQQVTLRCSSQSGHNTVSWYQQALGQGPQFIFQYYREEENGRGNFPPRFSGLQFPNYSSELNVNALELDDSALYLCASSLENGYGYTFGSGTRLTVV.